Following are 16 T cell receptor beta chains from one sample sequenced in a study of T cells after yellow fever vaccination. MiXCR, applied by TCRdb to the 5' RACE reads, yields one record per CDR3 protein. The sample gives a few hundred thousand distinct CDR3 sequences, about 4% of which show up once; roughly 25% is in the top ten. The source was PBMCs, collected 5 days after the yellow fever booster vaccination. The receptors derive from a young man who received the YFV17D yellow fever vaccine.

This clonotype was picked up a small number of times. This chain uses TRBV12-3 or TRBV12-4 with TRBJ2-7; D gene unclear. Trimming cost V 3 bases and J 5 bases, with 11 bases left between them. The CDR3 is made up of 13 amino acids. The CDR3 DNA reads as TGTGCCAGCAGTTTCTCAACTCGACACGAGCAGTACGTC. This translates into CASSFSTRHEQYV.

This chain uses TRBV7-6 with TRBJ2-1; a weak D match, TRBD2 (5 bases). The CDR3 length is 16 residues. V dropped 5 bases and J dropped 3 bases, with 17 bases sitting between them. Germline V gene lookup returns CDR1 SGHVS and CDR2 FNYEAQ. The CDR3 DNA follows: TGTGCCAGCAGCCCGAGCGGCGACCCGTTCTACAATGAGCAGTTCTTC. It specifies CASSPSGDPFYNEQFF.

The V call is TRBV7-2, the J call TRBJ2-5; D gene ambiguous. The CDR3 is 13 amino acids. V lost 4 bases and J 0 bases, leaving 6 bases between the germline ends. The V gene's germline CDR1 is SGHTA and CDR2 FQGNSA. DNA of the CDR3: TGTGCCAGCAGCTACCGATACCAAGAGACCCAGTACTTC. It encodes CASSYRYQETQYF.

This clonotype turned up a few times. The CDR3 bases are TGTGCCAGCAGGGGGGGTGGGATTCTGGAGCAGTACTTC. It yields the protein CASRGGGILEQYF. The chain combines TRBV11-2 with TRBJ2-7; D possibly corresponds to TRBD2 (6 bases). The CDR3 has 13 residues. Germline CDR1 reads SGHAT; CDR2 reads FQNNGV. Trimming stripped 6 bases from V and 7 bases from J, with 16 bases between.

This clonotype was detected many times. The rearrangement uses TRBV7-8 and TRBJ1-2, with D perhaps matching TRBD1 (5 bases). Trimming removed 5 bases from V and 0 bases from J, with 13 bases in between. This CDR3 contains 15 residues. CDR1 is SGHVS and CDR2 is FQNEAQ in the germline V gene. The CDR3 sequence: CASSIRDGSNYGYTF. Written as DNA, the CDR3 is TGTGCCAGCAGCATACGGGACGGCTCTAACTATGGCTACACCTTC.

This clonotype came up a few times. This rearrangement joins TRBV5-6 to TRBJ2-4; D gene uncertain. With 2 bases removed from V and 15 bases from J, the gap between germline ends came to 18 bases. The germline gives CDR1 SGHDT, CDR2 YYEEEE. This CDR3 is 13 amino acids long. CDR3 loop: CASSFSYRSFWYF. The DNA for the CDR3 is TGTGCCAGCAGCTTCTCGTATAGGTCGTTTTGGTACTTC.

This clonotype appeared a few times. The chain uses TRBV12-3 or TRBV12-4 and TRBJ2-1, with 8 positions matching TRBD1. The CDR3 contains 16 residues. The V segment lost 6 bases and the J segment 1 base; nucleotides outside the gene matches: 8. The CDR3 DNA sequence: TGTGCCAGCAGCCCCGGGACAGGACTATCCTACAATGAGCAGTTCTTC. This gives the protein CASSPGTGLSYNEQFF.

This clonotype was detected ten times or more. The chain has TRBV29-1 and TRBJ1-1, with 7 bases that match TRBD1. Trimming at V came to 8 bases and at J to 9 bases, leaving 9 bases not matched to a gene. Looked up from germline, CDR1 is SQVTM and CDR2 is ANQGSEA. The CDR3 spans 11 residues. CDR3 residues: CSSGLGQKAFF. CDR3 coding DNA: TGCAGCTCCGGTTTGGGACAGAAAGCTTTCTTT.

The table lists this clonotype with many counts. V and J are TRBV20-1 and TRBJ2-1, with D unclear. The CDR3 has 14 residues. With 0 bases removed from V and 5 bases from J, the gap between germline ends came to 11 bases. The germline CDR1 and CDR2 sequences are DFQATT and SNEGSKA (reference sequence). CDR3 DNA: TGCAGTGCTAGAGATTTTGAGTACAACAATGAGCAGTTCTTC. It codes for CSARDFEYNNEQFF.

This clonotype was counted ten times or more. The chain is built from TRBV4-3 and TRBJ2-7; D ambiguous. V lost 0 bases to trimming and J lost 4 bases, with 16 bases between them. This CDR3 comprises 16 residues. CDR1 LGHNA and CDR2 YSLEER come from the germline V gene. CDR3 sequence: CASSQEGRPSAYEQYF. CDR3 bases: TGCGCCAGCAGCCAAGAGGGTCGACCCTCAGCTTACGAGCAGTACTTC.

This clonotype was counted at least ten times. The chain carries TRBV6-2 or TRBV6-3 and TRBJ2-7; 7 nucleotides align to TRBD1. This CDR3 has 14 amino acids. CDR1 and CDR2 (germline): MNHEY, SVGEGT. V was clipped by 8 bases and J by 3 bases; unmatched bases: 10. The CDR3 sequence: CASGRGQAVYEQYV. The CDR3 bases are TGTGCCAGCGGACGTGGACAGGCAGTCTACGAGCAGTACGTC.

The chain combines TRBV5-1 with TRBJ2-1; D remains ambiguous. Trimming took 4 bases from V and 4 from J, leaving 15 bases between them. Germline lookup yields CDR1 SGHRS and CDR2 YFSETQ. The CDR3 length is 15 residues. The CDR3 reads CASSRRQTDYNEQFF. In DNA form, the CDR3 reads TGCGCCAGCAGCCGCCGACAAACTGATTACAATGAGCAGTTCTTC.

The chain joins TRBV6-1 to TRBJ2-3; tentatively, D is TRBD2 (7 bases). Germline V CDR1 and CDR2: MNHNS, SASEGT. Between the trimmed V and J ends, which lost 3 bases and 3 bases, there was a span of 16 bases. The CDR3 extends over 16 amino acids. The CDR3 reads CASSDAGAVRTDTQYF. The CDR3 region has the DNA TGTGCCAGCAGTGACGCGGGGGCTGTCCGGACAGATACGCAGTATTTT.

This clonotype was picked up many times. V usage is TRBV7-2 and J usage is TRBJ1-1, with a weak D call TRBD1 (6 bases). V lost 7 bases and J lost 1, with 10 bases in between. The CDR3 consists of 13 residues. The germline CDR1 and CDR2 sequences are SGHTA and FQGNSA. CDR3 sequence (DNA): TGTGCCAGCACTGGACAGAGGAACACTGAAGCTTTCTTT. Translating it yields CASTGQRNTEAFF.

The table lists this clonotype with a few counts. The V gene is TRBV4-1, the J gene TRBJ1-1, with a tentative D call TRBD1 (5 bases). Trimming pared 0 bases from V and 5 bases from J, leaving 10 bases between. Per the germline V gene, CDR1 is MGHRA and CDR2 is YSYEKL. This CDR3 is built from 14 residues. This chain's CDR3 is CASSQDAGRTEAFF. The CDR3 nucleotides read TGCGCCAGCAGCCAAGACGCGGGGCGAACTGAAGCTTTCTTT.

This clonotype was observed at least ten times. This chain connects TRBV14 to TRBJ2-1; D uncertain. The CDR3 consists of 14 residues. Germline-derived CDR1 and CDR2 are SGHDN and FVKESK. Trimming removed 1 base from V and 1 base from J, with 5 bases in between. This CDR3 reads CASSQVESYNEQFF. CDR3 coding DNA: TGTGCCAGCAGCCAAGTGGAATCCTACAATGAGCAGTTCTTC.